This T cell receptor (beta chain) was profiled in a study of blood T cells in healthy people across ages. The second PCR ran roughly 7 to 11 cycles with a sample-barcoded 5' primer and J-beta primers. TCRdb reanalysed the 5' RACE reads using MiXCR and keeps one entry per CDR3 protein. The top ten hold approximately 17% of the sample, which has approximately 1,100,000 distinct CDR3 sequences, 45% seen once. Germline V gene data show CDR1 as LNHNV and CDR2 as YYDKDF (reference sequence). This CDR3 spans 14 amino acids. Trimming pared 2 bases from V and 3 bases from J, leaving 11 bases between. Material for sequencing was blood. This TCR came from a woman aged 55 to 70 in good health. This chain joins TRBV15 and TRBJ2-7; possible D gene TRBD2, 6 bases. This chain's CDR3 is CATSRPEDYYEQYF. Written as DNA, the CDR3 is TGTGCCACCAGCAGACCGGAGGACTACTACGAGCAGTACTTC.